This T cell receptor beta chain stems from a study of regulatory T cells in long-lasting Graves disease. This clonotype was seen many times. The antigen is undetermined. In building TCR beta libraries, iRepertoire HTBI primers were used together with Arm-PCR of CDR3 regions. TCRdb redid the calling of the multiplex PCR reads with MiXCR, one entry per CDR3 protein. The profile covers roughly 450,000 distinct CDR3 sequences, with more than 20% appearing a single time and 7% to 9.5% taken by the ten largest. From germline, CDR1 is GTSNPN and CDR2 SVGIG (reference sequence). The CDR3 covers 12 residues. Trimming removed 4 bases from V and 6 bases from J; junction bases left unmatched: 6. Study-level results: TCR diversity in persistent Graves' patients was below that of newly diagnosed ones. Persistent disease showed a preference for TRBV28, TRBJ1-2 and TRBJ2-5.

Time point: persistent/refractory GD, antithyroid drugs over 5 years with positive TRAb. The TCR library used RNA extracted from PBMCs. Graves' disease diagnosis was established per American Thyroid Association guidelines. The specimen comprised peripheral blood mononuclear cells (PBMCs), sampled when the disease was refractory, from a patient treated with antithyroid drugs. The TCR was taken from a female donor with Graves disease. The chain uses TRBV30 and TRBJ2-7, with 7 positions matching TRBD1. The CDR3 spells CAWTGGSVEQYF. CDR3 bases: TGTGCCTGGACAGGGGGTTCGGTCGAGCAGTACTTC.